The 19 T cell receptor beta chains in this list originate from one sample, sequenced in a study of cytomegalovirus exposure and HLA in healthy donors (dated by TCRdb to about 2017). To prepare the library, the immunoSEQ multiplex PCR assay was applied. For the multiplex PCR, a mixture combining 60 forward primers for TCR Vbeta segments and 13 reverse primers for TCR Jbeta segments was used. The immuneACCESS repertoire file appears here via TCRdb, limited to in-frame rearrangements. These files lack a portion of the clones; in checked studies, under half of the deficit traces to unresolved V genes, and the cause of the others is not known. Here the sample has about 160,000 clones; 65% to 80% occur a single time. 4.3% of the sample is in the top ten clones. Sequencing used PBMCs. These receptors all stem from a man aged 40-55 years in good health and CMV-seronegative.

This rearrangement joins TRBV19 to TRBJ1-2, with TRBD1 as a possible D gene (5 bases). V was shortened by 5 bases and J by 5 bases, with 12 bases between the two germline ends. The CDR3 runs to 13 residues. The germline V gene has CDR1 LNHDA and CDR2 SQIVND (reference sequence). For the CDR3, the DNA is TGTGCCAGTAGTTTGCGGGGCGAGTATGGCTACACCTTC. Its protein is CASSLRGEYGYTF.

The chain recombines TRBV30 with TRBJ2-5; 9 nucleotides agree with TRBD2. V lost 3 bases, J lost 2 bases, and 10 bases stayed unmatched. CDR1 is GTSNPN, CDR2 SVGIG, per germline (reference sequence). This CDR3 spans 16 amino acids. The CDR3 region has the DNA TGTGCCTGGAGCCGGACCAGCGGGGGGCCTCAAGAGACCCAGTACTTC. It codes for CAWSRTSGGPQETQYF.

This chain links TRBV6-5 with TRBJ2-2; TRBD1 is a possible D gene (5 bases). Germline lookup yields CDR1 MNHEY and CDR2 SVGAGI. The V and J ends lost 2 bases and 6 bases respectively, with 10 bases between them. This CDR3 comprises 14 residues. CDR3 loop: CASSYGAGSGELFF. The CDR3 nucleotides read TGTGCCAGCAGTTACGGGGCAGGGTCCGGGGAGCTGTTTTTT.

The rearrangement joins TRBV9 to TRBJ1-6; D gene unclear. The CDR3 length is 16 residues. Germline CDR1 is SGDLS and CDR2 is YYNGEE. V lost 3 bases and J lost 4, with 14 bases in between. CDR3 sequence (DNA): TGTGCCAGCAGCGGATTATCGGGAGGGTATAATTCACCCCTCCACTTT. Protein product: CASSGLSGGYNSPLHF.

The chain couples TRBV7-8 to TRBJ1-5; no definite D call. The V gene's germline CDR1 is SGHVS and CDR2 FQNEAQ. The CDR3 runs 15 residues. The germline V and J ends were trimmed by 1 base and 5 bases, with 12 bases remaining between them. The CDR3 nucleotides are TGTGCCAGCAGCTTAGTGACAAGGATCGATCAGCCCCAGCATTTT. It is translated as CASSLVTRIDQPQHF.

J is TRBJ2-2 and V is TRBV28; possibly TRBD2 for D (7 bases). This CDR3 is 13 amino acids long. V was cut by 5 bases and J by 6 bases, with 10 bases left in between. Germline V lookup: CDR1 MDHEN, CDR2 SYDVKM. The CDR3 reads CASSRGAAGELFF. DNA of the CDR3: TGTGCCAGCAGTCGGGGGGCGGCCGGGGAGCTGTTTTTT.

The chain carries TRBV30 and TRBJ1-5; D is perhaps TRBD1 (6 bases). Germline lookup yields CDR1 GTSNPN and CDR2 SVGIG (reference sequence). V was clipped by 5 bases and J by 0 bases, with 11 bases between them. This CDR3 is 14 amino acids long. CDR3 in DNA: TGTGCCTGGCAGGGGCCGAATAGCAATCAGCCCCAGCATTTT. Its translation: CAWQGPNSNQPQHF.

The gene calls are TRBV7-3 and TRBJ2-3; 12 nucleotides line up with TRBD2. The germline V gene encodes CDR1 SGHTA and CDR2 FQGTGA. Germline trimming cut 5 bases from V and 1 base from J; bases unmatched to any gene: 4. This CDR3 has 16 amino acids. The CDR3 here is CASSPRLAGGTDTQYF. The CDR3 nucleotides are TGTGCCAGCAGCCCCCGACTAGCGGGGGGCACAGATACGCAGTATTTT.

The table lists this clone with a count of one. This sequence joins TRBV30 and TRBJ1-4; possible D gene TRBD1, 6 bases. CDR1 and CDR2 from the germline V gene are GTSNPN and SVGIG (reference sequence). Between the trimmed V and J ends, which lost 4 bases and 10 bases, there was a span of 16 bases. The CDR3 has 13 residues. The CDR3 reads CAWKKQGVGKLFF. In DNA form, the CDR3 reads TGTGCCTGGAAAAAACAGGGAGTAGGAAAACTGTTTTTT.

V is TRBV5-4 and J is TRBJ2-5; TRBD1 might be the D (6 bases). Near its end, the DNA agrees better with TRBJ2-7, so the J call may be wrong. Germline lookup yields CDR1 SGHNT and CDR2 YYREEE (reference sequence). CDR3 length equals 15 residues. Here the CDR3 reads CASSGNPDSSYEQYF. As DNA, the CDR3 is TGTGCCAGCAGCGGAAACCCGGACAGCTCCTACGAGCAGTACTTC.

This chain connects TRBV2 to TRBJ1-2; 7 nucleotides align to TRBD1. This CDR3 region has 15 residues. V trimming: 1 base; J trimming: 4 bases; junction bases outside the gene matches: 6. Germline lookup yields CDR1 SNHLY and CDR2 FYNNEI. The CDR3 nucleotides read TGTGCCAGCAGTGAAGACAGGGGAGGTATCTATGGCTACACCTTC. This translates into CASSEDRGGIYGYTF. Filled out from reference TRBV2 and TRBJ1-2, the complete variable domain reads EPEVTQTPSHQVTQMGQEVILRCVPISNHLYFYWYRQILGQKVEFLVSFYNNEISEKSEIFDDQFSVERPDGSNFTLKIRSTKLEDSAMYFCASSEDRGGIYGYTFGSGTRLTVV.

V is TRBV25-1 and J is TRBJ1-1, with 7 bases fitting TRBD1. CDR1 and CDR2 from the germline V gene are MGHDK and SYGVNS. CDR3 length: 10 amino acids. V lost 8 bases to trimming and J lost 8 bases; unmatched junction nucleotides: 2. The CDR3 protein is CASADREAFF. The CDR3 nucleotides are TGTGCCAGCGCGGACAGGGAAGCTTTCTTT.

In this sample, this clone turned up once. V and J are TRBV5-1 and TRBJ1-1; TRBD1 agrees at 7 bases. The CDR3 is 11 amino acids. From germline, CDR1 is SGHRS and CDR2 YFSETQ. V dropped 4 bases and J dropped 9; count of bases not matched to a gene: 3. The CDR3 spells CASSPGQKAFF. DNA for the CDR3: TGCGCCAGCAGCCCGGGACAGAAAGCTTTCTTT. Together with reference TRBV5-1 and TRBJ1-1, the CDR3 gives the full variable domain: KAGVTQTPRYLIKTRGQQVTLSCSPISGHRSVSWYQQTPGQGLQFLFEYFSETQRNKGNFPGRFSGRQFSNSRSEMNVSTLELGDSALYLCASSPGQKAFFGQGTRLTVV.

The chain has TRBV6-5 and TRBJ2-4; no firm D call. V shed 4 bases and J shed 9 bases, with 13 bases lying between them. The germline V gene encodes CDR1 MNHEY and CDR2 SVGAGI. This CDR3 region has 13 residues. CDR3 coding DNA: TGTGCCAGCAGTTCCGCCCTAGTGGGCATTCAGTACTTC. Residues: CASSSALVGIQYF.

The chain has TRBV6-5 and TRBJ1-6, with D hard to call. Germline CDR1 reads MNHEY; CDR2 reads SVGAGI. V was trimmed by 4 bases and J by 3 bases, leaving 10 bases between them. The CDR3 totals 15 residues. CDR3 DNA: TGTGCCAGCAGTTCGTCCACAGACTATAATTCACCCCTCCACTTT. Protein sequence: CASSSSTDYNSPLHF.

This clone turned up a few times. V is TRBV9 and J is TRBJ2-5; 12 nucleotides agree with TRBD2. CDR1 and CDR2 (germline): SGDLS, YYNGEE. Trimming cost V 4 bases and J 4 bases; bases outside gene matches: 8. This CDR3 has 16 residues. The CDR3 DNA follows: TGTGCCAGCAGCTTTTCTAGCGGGGGGGGGCGAGAGACCCAGTACTTC. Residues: CASSFSSGGGRETQYF.

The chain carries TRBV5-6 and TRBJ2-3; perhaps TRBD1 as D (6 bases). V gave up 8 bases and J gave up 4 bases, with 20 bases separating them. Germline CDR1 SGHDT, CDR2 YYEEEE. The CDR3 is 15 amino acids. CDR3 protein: CASQKEIGGADTQYF. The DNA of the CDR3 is TGTGCCAGTCAGAAAGAGATAGGGGGTGCAGATACGCAGTATTTT. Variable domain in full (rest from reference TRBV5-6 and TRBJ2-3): DAGVTQSPTHLIKTRGQQVTLRCSPKSGHDTVSWYQQALGQGPQFIFQYYEEEERQRGNFPDRFSGHQFPNYSSELNVNALLLGDSALYLCASQKEIGGADTQYFGPGTRLTVL.

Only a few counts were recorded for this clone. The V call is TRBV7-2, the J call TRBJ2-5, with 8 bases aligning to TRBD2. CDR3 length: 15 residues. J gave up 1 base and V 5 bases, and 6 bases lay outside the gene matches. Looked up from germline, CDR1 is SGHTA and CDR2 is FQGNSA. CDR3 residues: CASSQSGGPQETQYF. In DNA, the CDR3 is TGTGCCAGCAGCCAAAGCGGGGGCCCCCAAGAGACCCAGTACTTC.

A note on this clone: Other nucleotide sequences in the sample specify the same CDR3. In DNA, the CDR3 is TGTGCCAGCTCACCTCCATCAGTGAACACTGAAGCTTTCTTT. The encoded protein is CASSPPSVNTEAFF. The gene calls are TRBV18 and TRBJ1-1; unclear D gene. Germline assignment: CDR1 KGHSH and CDR2 LQKENI. The CDR3 totals 14 residues. The V gene lost 3 bases and the J gene lost 0 bases, with 8 bases spanning the gap.